One and the same sample provided the 28 T cell receptor beta chains below, sequenced in a study of T cells in Graves' hyperthyroidism and ophthalmopathy. RNA transcripts were the template for amplifying TCR beta CDR3 regions. Researchers ran a first-round RT-PCR on the TCR CDR3 using the HTBI primer set. TCRdb recomputed calls from the multiplex PCR reads with MiXCR, one row per CDR3 protein. The data show roughly 500,000 distinct CDR3 sequences, approximately 44% seen once. Sequenced: peripheral blood or thyroid tissue (not recorded which). These receptors came from an adult woman with Graves' disease, either hyperthyroidism or ophthalmopathy (not recorded which).

The rearrangement uses TRBV20-1 and TRBJ1-3; D unresolved. Germline V gives CDR1 DFQATT, CDR2 SNEGSKA (reference sequence). The CDR3 is 11 residues long. Trimming left V 6 bases short and J 3 bases short, with 6 bases between. The CDR3 region has the DNA TGCAGTGCGTGGGGTGGAAACACCATATATTTT. Translated: CSAWGGNTIYF.

In its sample, this clonotype was seen a few times. This chain links TRBV28 with TRBJ2-7, with D perhaps matching TRBD1 or TRBD2 (5 bases each). CDR1 and CDR2 (germline): MDHEN, SYDVKM. The length of the CDR3 is 12 residues. The V end lost 2 bases, the J end lost 8 bases, and 10 bases lay between the germline ends. CDR3 bases: TGTGCCAGCAGTTTAGGGGACCACAAGCAGTACTTC. This encodes CASSLGDHKQYF.

This clonotype occurred many times. The CDR3 sequence: CASSFSGDGYTF. Written as DNA, the CDR3 is TGTGCCAGCAGTTTCAGCGGGGATGGCTACACCTTC. This rearrangement joins TRBV27 to TRBJ1-2; D unclear. Germline CDR1 MNHEY, CDR2 SMNVEV (reference sequence). V shed 3 bases and J shed 6 bases, with 8 bases lying between them. The CDR3 is made up of 12 amino acids.

Many counts were recorded for this clonotype. This sequence joins TRBV20-1 and TRBJ2-2, with 9 nucleotides matching TRBD2. J gave up 1 base and V 3 bases, and 6 bases lay outside the gene matches. The CDR3 is made up of 16 amino acids. Germline CDR1 and CDR2: DFQATT and SNEGSKA (reference sequence). In DNA form, the CDR3 reads TGCAGTGCTAGGGTTCGGCGGGAGGGGAACACCGGGGAGCTGTTTTTT. Translated: CSARVRREGNTGELFF.

This clonotype showed up many times. At one end, the junction sequence differs from germline, possibly due to a read error. The genes are TRBV7-9 and TRBJ1-1, with TRBD1 identical over 8 bases. The CDR3 runs to 15 residues. The germline gives CDR1 SEHNR, CDR2 FQNEAQ (reference sequence). The chain's CDR3 is CASSRGTGGNTEAFF. Here the CDR3 DNA reads TGCGCCAGCAGCCGAGGGACAGGAGGGAACACTGAAGCTTTCTTT.

The J gene is TRBJ2-5, the V gene TRBV15; D might be TRBD1 (6 bases). CDR3 length equals 13 residues. Trimming removed 5 bases from V and 5 bases from J, with 12 bases in between. CDR1 is LNHNV and CDR2 is YYDKDF in the germline V gene (reference sequence). The CDR3 DNA is TGTGCCACCAGCTCAGGGGTGAGGGAGACCCAGTACTTC. It codes for CATSSGVRETQYF.

V gene TRBV20-1 combines with J gene TRBJ1-1; D perhaps matches TRBD1 (5 bases). From germline, CDR1 is DFQATT and CDR2 SNEGSKA (reference sequence). This CDR3 is 12 amino acids long. V was cut by 0 bases and J by 5 bases, with 7 bases left in between. In DNA form, the CDR3 reads TGCAGTGCTAGAGAAGGGGTTACTGAAGCTTTCTTT. Its translation is CSAREGVTEAFF.

In this sample, this clonotype turned up many times. The gene calls are TRBV6-6 and TRBJ2-7, with 8 nucleotides matching TRBD1. The CDR3 covers 15 residues. J lost 5 bases, V lost 0 bases, and 6 bases had no gene match. Germline assignment: CDR1 MNHNY and CDR2 SVGAGI (reference sequence). The CDR3 DNA is TGTGCCAGCAGTTACTCGACAGACAGGGGAGACGAGCAGTACTTC. Residues: CASSYSTDRGDEQYF.

V gene TRBV11-3 combines with J gene TRBJ2-3; D unresolved. The CDR3 is made up of 15 amino acids. Germline-derived CDR1 and CDR2 are SGHNT and YENEEA. Trimming took 3 bases from V and 4 from J, leaving 14 bases between them. The CDR3 loop reads CASSLDAAGSDTQYF. The CDR3, as DNA: TGTGCCAGCAGCTTGGACGCCGCTGGGTCAGATACGCAGTATTTT. The full variable domain, in which reference TRBV11-3 and TRBJ2-3 provide the parts outside the CDR3, is EAGVVQSPRYKIIEKKQPVAFWCNPISGHNTLYWYLQNLGQGPELLIRYENEEAVDDSQLPKDRFSAERLKGVDSTLKIQPAELGDSAVYLCASSLDAAGSDTQYFGPGTRLTVL.

This clonotype appeared a few times. The chain combines TRBV19 with TRBJ1-5; 7 positions match TRBD1. The CDR3 is 17 residues long. Germline V gene sequence: CDR1 LNHDA, CDR2 SQIVND (reference sequence). Trimming took 6 bases from V and 4 from J; bases not matched to a gene: 15. This chain's CDR3 is CASSPTTGSRKNQPQHF. In nucleotides, the CDR3 is TGTGCCAGTAGCCCCACGACAGGGAGTCGTAAGAATCAGCCCCAGCATTTT.

This chain joins TRBV7-9 and TRBJ2-7, with 8 bases identical to TRBD2. This CDR3 comprises 16 residues. The germline CDR1 and CDR2 sequences are SEHNR and FQNEAQ (reference sequence). V was clipped by 8 bases and J by 2 bases; unmatched bases: 14. In DNA form, the CDR3 reads TGTGCCAGCTCTCCGAGGGGGGGAGCGGGGGCCTACGAGCAGTACTTC. It codes for CASSPRGGAGAYEQYF.

The chain uses TRBV11-2 and TRBJ2-5, with a tentative D call TRBD2 (5 bases). The germline V gene has CDR1 SGHAT and CDR2 FQNNGV. V was shortened by 3 bases and J by 3 bases, with 8 bases between the two germline ends. The CDR3 totals 13 residues. CDR3 sequence: CASSFLGEETQYF. DNA of the CDR3: TGTGCCAGCAGCTTCCTCGGGGAAGAGACCCAGTACTTC. Supplemented by reference TRBV11-2 and TRBJ2-5, the full variable domain reads EAGVAQSPRYKIIEKRQSVAFWCNPISGHATLYWYQQILGQGPKLLIQFQNNGVVDDSQLPKDRFSAERLKGVDSTLKIQPAKLEDSAVYLCASSFLGEETQYFGPGTRLLVL.

Only a few counts were recorded for this clonotype. This chain connects TRBV2 to TRBJ1-2, with TRBD1 matching over 9 bases. J was trimmed by 2 bases and V by 3 bases; bases with no gene match: 1. This CDR3 contains 14 residues. The germline V gene encodes CDR1 SNHLY and CDR2 FYNNEI. This chain's CDR3 is CASSEGTGNYGYTF. The CDR3 nucleotides read TGTGCCAGCAGTGAGGGGACAGGGAACTATGGCTACACCTTC.

This clonotype is a singleton in its sample. The CDR3 DNA is TGTGCCAGCAAGCAAAACGGGGACCAAAACACTGAAGCTTTCTTT. The encoded protein is CASKQNGDQNTEAFF. The chain recombines TRBV7-3 with TRBJ1-1; possibly TRBD1 for D (5 bases). Trimming stripped 7 bases from V and 2 bases from J, with 17 bases between. There are 15 residues in the CDR3. CDR1 and CDR2 (germline): SGHTA, FQGTGA.

This chain uses TRBV28 with TRBJ1-1; D gene uncertain. In germline, CDR1 is MDHEN, CDR2 SYDVKM. The CDR3 consists of 13 residues. Trimming cost V 4 bases and J 3 bases, with 9 bases left between them. Written as DNA, the CDR3 is TGTGCCAGCAGTTCGTGGGGATACACTGAAGCTTTCTTT. Translating gives CASSSWGYTEAFF.

This clonotype was recorded at least ten times. V is TRBV5-1 and J is TRBJ2-2; 10 nucleotides match TRBD2. Trimming at V came to 3 bases and at J to 3 bases, leaving 5 bases not matched to a gene. The germline V gene encodes CDR1 SGHRS and CDR2 YFSETQ. The CDR3 is 16 amino acids. CDR3 in amino acids: CASSYPSGSYTGELFF. In DNA form, the CDR3 reads TGCGCCAGCAGCTATCCTAGCGGGAGTTACACCGGGGAGCTGTTTTTT.

At least ten counts were recorded for this clonotype. J is TRBJ1-1 and V is TRBV4-1; D is undetermined. CDR3 length: 14 amino acids. Germline V CDR1 and CDR2: MGHRA, YSYEKL. V lost 0 bases and J lost 3, with 8 bases in between. In nucleotides, the CDR3 is TGCGCCAGCAGCCAAGAGGAGGGATACACTGAAGCTTTCTTT. Protein sequence: CASSQEEGYTEAFF.

The rearrangement uses TRBV7-9 and TRBJ1-3, with 7 bases lining up with TRBD1. Germline CDR1 is SEHNR and CDR2 is FQNEAQ (reference sequence). CDR3 length: 21 amino acids. V lost 5 bases, J lost 5 bases, and 27 bases stayed unmatched. The CDR3 DNA follows: TGTGCCAGCAGCAATCGACAGGGTAGGAAGACCCAGTGGGTGCGAAGAAACACCATATATTTT. Protein product: CASSNRQGRKTQWVRRNTIYF.

The V gene is TRBV14, the J gene TRBJ2-7, with D possibly matching TRBD1 (5 bases). CDR1 and CDR2 from the germline V gene are SGHDN and FVKESK. The CDR3 has 13 residues. Trimming removed 4 bases at V and 4 bases at J, with 11 bases between. In nucleotides, the CDR3 is TGTGCCAGCAGCCCAAATTCAGGGTACGAGCAGTACTTC. Encoded protein: CASSPNSGYEQYF.

The V and J genes are TRBV24-1 and TRBJ2-6; D is undetermined. The germline V gene has CDR1 KGHDR and CDR2 SFDVKD. The CDR3 is 13 amino acids. Trimming cost V 12 bases and J 1 base, with 9 bases left between them. In DNA form, the CDR3 reads TGTGCCTCTGGGGAATCTGGGGCCAACGTCCTGACTTTC. Its protein product is CASGESGANVLTF.

This clonotype was detected ten times or more. The chain employs TRBV7-9 and TRBJ2-7, with 8 bases identical to TRBD2. Germline CDR1 SEHNR, CDR2 FQNEAQ (reference sequence). V was pared by 6 bases and J by 0 bases, with 7 bases of the junction left unmatched. The CDR3 runs 15 residues. CDR3: CASSPSGWSSYEQYF. The CDR3 coding sequence is TGTGCCAGCAGTCCTAGCGGGTGGAGCTCCTACGAGCAGTACTTC.

J is TRBJ2-7 and V is TRBV27; D may correspond to TRBD1 or TRBD2 (6 bases each). From germline, CDR1 is MNHEY and CDR2 SMNVEV (reference sequence). V shed 7 bases and J shed 5 bases, with 18 bases lying between them. The CDR3 covers 14 residues. The CDR3 nucleotides read TGTGCCAGCATCGCGGGACACCGTCCCCACGAGCAGTACTTC. Translation: CASIAGHRPHEQYF.

V usage is TRBV7-2 and J usage is TRBJ1-2; possibly TRBD1 for D (6 bases). The CDR3 runs to 13 residues. Germline V gene lookup returns CDR1 SGHTA and CDR2 FQGNSA. Trimming pared 5 bases from V and 8 bases from J, leaving 15 bases between. The CDR3 DNA follows: TGTGCCAGCAGCGCCGGGGCGGGACAAGGCTACACCTTC. Its protein product is CASSAGAGQGYTF.

This clonotype was picked up a small number of times. The rearrangement uses TRBV29-1 and TRBJ1-1; no clear D gene. This CDR3 spans 12 amino acids. Germline V gene sequence: CDR1 SQVTM, CDR2 ANQGSEA. V was cut by 8 bases and J by 3 bases, with 13 bases left in between. CDR3 region: CSTLGEYTEAFF. The CDR3, as DNA: TGCAGCACCCTCGGGGAGTACACTGAAGCTTTCTTT.

V gene TRBV7-6 combines with J gene TRBJ1-2; the D is unclear. This CDR3 has 15 amino acids. Trimming removed 5 bases at V and 3 bases at J, with 16 bases between. Germline-derived CDR1 and CDR2 are SGHVS and FNYEAQ. CDR3 region: CASSPGGTYDYGYTF. For the CDR3, the DNA is TGTGCCAGCAGCCCCGGTGGCACTTACGACTATGGCTACACCTTC.

Ten or more counts support this clonotype. This chain connects TRBV5-1 to TRBJ2-7; D tentatively reads TRBD1 or TRBD2 (5 bases each). Germline CDR1 is SGHRS and CDR2 is YFSETQ. The CDR3 is 15 amino acids. V lost 0 bases and J lost 5, with 15 bases in between. CDR3 sequence: CASSLGQRVGNEQYF. DNA of the CDR3: TGCGCCAGCAGCTTGGGACAGAGGGTCGGGAACGAGCAGTACTTC.

The V gene is TRBV9, the J gene TRBJ2-1; D remains ambiguous. V shed 0 bases and J shed 10 bases, with 5 bases lying between them. Germline CDR1 SGDLS, CDR2 YYNGEE. The CDR3 loop spans 11 amino acids. In DNA, the CDR3 is TGTGCCAGCAGCGTAGGTTGGGAGCAGTTCTTC. It translates to CASSVGWEQFF.

This clonotype was observed at least ten times. The rearrangement links TRBV28 to TRBJ1-3; D is uncertain. V gave up 7 bases and J gave up 4 bases, with 8 bases separating them. The CDR3 sequence is 12 residues long. Germline assignment: CDR1 MDHEN and CDR2 SYDVKM. In DNA form, the CDR3 reads TGTGCCAGCACCCTACAAGGAAACACCATATATTTT. Protein sequence: CASTLQGNTIYF.